This T cell receptor beta chain stems from a study of cytomegalovirus exposure and HLA in healthy donors. CDR3 length: 14 amino acids. Germline V lookup: CDR1 WSHSY, CDR2 SAAADI. The V segment lost 1 base and the J segment 3 bases; nucleotides outside the gene matches: 3. Amplification used 60 Vbeta primers and 13 Jbeta primers. This table comes from immunoSEQ multiplex PCR, and its TCRdb copy is limited to in-frame clones, with some not included. The sample yields under 250,000 clones, roughly 82% seen once. The material sequenced was PBMCs. This chain uses TRBV10-2 with TRBJ2-7; TRBD2 matches at 7 bases. The origin of this receptor is a middle-aged man in good health and CMV-seropositive. The CDR3 DNA is TGCGCCAGCAGTGAGTGGAGGGAGGGCTACGAGCAGTACTTC. The encoded protein is CASSEWREGYEQYF.